Each of the 12 T cell receptor beta chains below was sequenced from the same sample in a study of identical twins. TCRdb fed the 5' RACE reads into MiXCR, producing one record per CDR3 protein. The repertoire holds 690,000 or so distinct CDR3 sequences, with around 6.1% as singletons. The sequencing sample was made of naive T cells sorted from blood. All receptors come from a man younger than 30 in good health.

At least ten counts were recorded for this clonotype. V and J are TRBV12-3 or TRBV12-4 and TRBJ2-7; D ambiguous. The V and J ends lost 3 bases and 5 bases respectively, with 20 bases between them. The CDR3 runs to 16 residues. The CDR3 nucleotides read TGTGCCAGCAGTTTGGTCTCAGGACGCCTCTTAAACGAGCAGTACTTC. Residues: CASSLVSGRLLNEQYF.

This chain uses TRBV6-5 with TRBJ2-1; 14 bases are a match to TRBD2. Per germline, CDR1 MNHEY and CDR2 SVGAGI. Losses at the gene ends were 2 bases for V and 9 bases for J; bases not matched to a gene: 9. The CDR3 is made up of 17 amino acids. CDR3 loop: CASSYPSGLAGAPEQFF. CDR3 DNA sequence: TGTGCCAGCAGTTACCCCTCGGGACTAGCGGGAGCACCTGAGCAGTTCTTC.

The table lists this clonotype with a few counts. J is TRBJ2-7 and V is TRBV7-8, with D maybe TRBD2 (5 bases). The CDR3 sequence is 13 residues long. V was clipped by 5 bases and J by 5 bases, with 13 bases between them. Germline V gene sequence: CDR1 SGHVS, CDR2 FQNEAQ. This CDR3 reads CASSPGMVHEQYV. DNA of the CDR3: TGTGCCAGCAGCCCGGGGATGGTTCACGAGCAGTACGTC.

At least ten counts were recorded for this clonotype. The chain recombines TRBV20-1 with TRBJ2-1, with D possibly called TRBD1 or TRBD2 (5 bases each). Trimming took off 2 bases at V and 4 bases at J, with 12 bases between the two ends. The germline V gene has CDR1 DFQATT and CDR2 SNEGSKA (reference sequence). This CDR3 contains 14 residues. CDR3 in amino acids: CSARFGTVYNEQFF. In nucleotides, the CDR3 is TGCAGTGCTAGATTCGGGACGGTTTACAATGAGCAGTTCTTC.

This clonotype was observed at least ten times. The chain has TRBV9 and TRBJ2-2, with 9 bases matching TRBD1. The junction had 11 bases not matched to a gene; V was cut back by 4 bases and J by 7 bases. The V gene's germline CDR1 is SGDLS and CDR2 YYNGEE. The CDR3 runs to 16 residues. CDR3 DNA: TGTGCCAGCAGCCCTCGGACAGGGGAAGCGAACGGGGAGCTGTTTTTT. This encodes CASSPRTGEANGELFF.

This clonotype was seen more than once but under ten times. The chain has TRBV7-2 and TRBJ2-7; 10 bases map to TRBD2. CDR1 and CDR2 from the germline V gene are SGHTA and FQGNSA. The CDR3 runs to 15 residues. V lost 2 bases and J lost 6; bases outside the gene matches: 7. CDR3 DNA sequence: TGTGCCAGCAGCTTAAAGGCTAGCGGGAGTACCGAGCAGTACTTC. Encoded protein: CASSLKASGSTEQYF.

There are many counts of this clonotype. V usage is TRBV6-5 and J usage is TRBJ2-1; TRBD2 agrees at 8 bases. This CDR3 comprises 19 residues. V lost 4 bases to trimming and J lost 5 bases; unmatched junction nucleotides: 19. The germline V gene has CDR1 MNHEY and CDR2 SVGAGI. Here the CDR3 reads CASSSRAGVRVHGNNEQFF. The DNA of the CDR3 is TGTGCCAGCAGTTCACGAGCGGGAGTGAGGGTGCACGGCAACAATGAGCAGTTCTTC.

A few counts support this clonotype. The genes are TRBV24-1 and TRBJ1-6; weak D call: TRBD1 (5 bases). CDR3 size: 19 residues. V lost 0 bases and J 0 bases, leaving 14 bases between the germline ends. Germline values: CDR1 KGHDR, CDR2 SFDVKD. CDR3 in DNA: TGTGCCACCAGTGATTTGGGGGACCGAAGGAGCTCCTATAATTCACCCCTCCACTTT. It yields the protein CATSDLGDRRSSYNSPLHF.

Many counts were recorded for this clonotype. V is TRBV28 and J is TRBJ2-1; 11 bases are a match to TRBD2. The CDR3 has 14 residues. Germline lookup yields CDR1 MDHEN and CDR2 SYDVKM. Germline trimming cut 5 bases from V and 7 bases from J; bases unmatched to any gene: 4. The CDR3 loop is CASSIAGGVNEQFF. CDR3 nucleotides: TGTGCCAGCAGTATAGCGGGAGGGGTAAATGAGCAGTTCTTC.

This clonotype was seen ten or more times. The chain carries TRBV6-1 and TRBJ2-1; no definite D call. CDR1 and CDR2 (germline): MNHNS, SASEGT. Between the trimmed V and J ends, which lost 4 bases and 4 bases, there was a span of 2 bases. The CDR3 length is 11 residues. The CDR3 reads CASSVYNEQFF. The CDR3, as DNA: TGTGCCAGCAGTGTATACAATGAGCAGTTCTTC.

In its sample, this clonotype was seen many times. The chain is built from TRBV29-1 and TRBJ2-2; D is unclear. Per germline, CDR1 SQVTM and CDR2 ANQGSEA. With 4 bases removed from V and 5 bases from J, the gap between germline ends came to 8 bases. The CDR3 contains 12 residues. In DNA, the CDR3 is TGCAGCGTTGCGGATGAGACCGGGGAGCTGTTTTTT. Its translation: CSVADETGELFF.

This clonotype was recorded a few times. The chain carries TRBV7-8 and TRBJ1-6, with TRBD1 matching over 7 bases. The V segment lost 5 bases and the J segment 7 bases; nucleotides outside the gene matches: 8. This CDR3 is built from 15 residues. The germline gives CDR1 SGHVS, CDR2 FQNEAQ. In nucleotides, the CDR3 is TGTGCCAGCAGCACCCGACAGGGCCCCAATTCACCCCTCCACTTT. Protein: CASSTRQGPNSPLHF.